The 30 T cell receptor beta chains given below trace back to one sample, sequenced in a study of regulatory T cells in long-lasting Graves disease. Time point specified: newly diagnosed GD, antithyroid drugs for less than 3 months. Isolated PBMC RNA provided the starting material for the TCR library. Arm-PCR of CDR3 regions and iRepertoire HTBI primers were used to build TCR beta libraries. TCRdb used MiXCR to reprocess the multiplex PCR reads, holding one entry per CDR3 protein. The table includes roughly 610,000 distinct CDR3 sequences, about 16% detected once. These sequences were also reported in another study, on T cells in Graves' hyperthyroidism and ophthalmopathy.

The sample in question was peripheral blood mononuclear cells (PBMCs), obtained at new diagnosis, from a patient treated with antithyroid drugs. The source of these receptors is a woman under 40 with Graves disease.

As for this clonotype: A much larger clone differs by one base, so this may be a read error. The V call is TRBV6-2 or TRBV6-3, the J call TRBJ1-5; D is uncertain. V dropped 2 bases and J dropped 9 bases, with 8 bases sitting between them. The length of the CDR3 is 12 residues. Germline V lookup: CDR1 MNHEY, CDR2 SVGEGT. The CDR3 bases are TGTGCCAGCAGTTACGGCGCTGGGCCCCAGCATTTT. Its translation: CASSYGAGPQHF.

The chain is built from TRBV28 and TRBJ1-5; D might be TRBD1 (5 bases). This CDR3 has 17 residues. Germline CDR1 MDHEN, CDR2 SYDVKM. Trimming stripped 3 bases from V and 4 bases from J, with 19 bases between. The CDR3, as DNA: TGTGCCAGCAGTTTGCTCAACCGGGGCCTAGTAAATCAGCCCCAGCATTTT. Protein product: CASSLLNRGLVNQPQHF.

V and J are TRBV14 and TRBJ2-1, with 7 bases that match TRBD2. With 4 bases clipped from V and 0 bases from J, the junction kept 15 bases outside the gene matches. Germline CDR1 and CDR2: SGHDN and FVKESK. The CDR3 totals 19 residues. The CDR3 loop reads CASSPRGRGPVSSYNEQFF. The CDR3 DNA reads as TGTGCCAGCAGCCCGAGAGGGAGGGGACCGGTTAGCTCCTACAATGAGCAGTTCTTC.

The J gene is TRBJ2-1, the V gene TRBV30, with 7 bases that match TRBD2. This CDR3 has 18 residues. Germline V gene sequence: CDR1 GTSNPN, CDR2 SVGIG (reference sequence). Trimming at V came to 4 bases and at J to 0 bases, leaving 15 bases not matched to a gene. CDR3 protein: CAWIQRRSGVSSYNEQFF. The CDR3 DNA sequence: TGTGCCTGGATCCAAAGACGGAGCGGGGTTAGCTCCTACAATGAGCAGTTCTTC.

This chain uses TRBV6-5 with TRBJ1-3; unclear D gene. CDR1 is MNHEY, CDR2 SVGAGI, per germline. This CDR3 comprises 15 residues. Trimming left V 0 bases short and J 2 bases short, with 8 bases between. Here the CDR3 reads CASSYSRVAGNTIYF. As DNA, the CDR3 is TGTGCCAGCAGTTACTCTAGGGTTGCTGGAAACACCATATATTTT.

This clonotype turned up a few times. The CDR3 DNA reads TGCAGTGCAAGGACAGGATTGAACACTGAAGCTTTCTTT. Translated, it gives CSARTGLNTEAFF. V usage is TRBV20-1 and J usage is TRBJ1-1, with 7 bases matching TRBD1. V lost 6 bases and J lost 0; bases outside the gene matches: 4. The CDR3 spans 13 residues. In germline, CDR1 is DFQATT, CDR2 SNEGSKA (reference sequence).

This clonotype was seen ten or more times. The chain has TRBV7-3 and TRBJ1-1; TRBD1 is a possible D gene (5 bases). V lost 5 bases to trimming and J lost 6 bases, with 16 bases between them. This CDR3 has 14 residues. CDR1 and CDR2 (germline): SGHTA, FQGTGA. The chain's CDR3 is CASSTGTRTAEAFF. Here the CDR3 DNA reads TGTGCCAGCAGCACCGGGACGCGGACGGCTGAAGCTTTCTTT.

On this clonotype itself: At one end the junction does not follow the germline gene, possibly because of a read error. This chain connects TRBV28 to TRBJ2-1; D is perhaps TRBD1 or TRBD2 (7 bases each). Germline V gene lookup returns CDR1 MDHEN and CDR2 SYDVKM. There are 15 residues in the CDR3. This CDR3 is CASSLLDRDYNEQLF. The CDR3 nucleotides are TGTGCCAGCAGTTTATTAGACAGGGACTACAATGAGCAGCTCTTC.

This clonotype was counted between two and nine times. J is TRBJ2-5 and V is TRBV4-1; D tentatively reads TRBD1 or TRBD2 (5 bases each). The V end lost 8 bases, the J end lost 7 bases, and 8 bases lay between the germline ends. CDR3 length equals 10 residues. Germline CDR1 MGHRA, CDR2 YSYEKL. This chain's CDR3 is CASPGGTQYF. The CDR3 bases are TGCGCCAGCCCTGGGGGGACCCAGTACTTC.

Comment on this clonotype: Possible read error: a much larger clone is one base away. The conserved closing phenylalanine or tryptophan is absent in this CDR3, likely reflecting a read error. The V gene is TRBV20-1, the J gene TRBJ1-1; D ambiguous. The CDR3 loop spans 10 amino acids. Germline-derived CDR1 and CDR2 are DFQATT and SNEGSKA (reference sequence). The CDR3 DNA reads TGCAGTGCTAGGAACAATGAAGCTTTCTCT. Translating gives CSARNNEAFS.

CDR3 coding DNA: TGTGCCAGTAGTATGGGAGCGTACTCCTACGAGCAGTACTTC. Its protein is CASSMGAYSYEQYF. The V and J genes are TRBV19 and TRBJ2-7, with a weak D call TRBD2 (5 bases). V lost 3 bases and J 0 bases, leaving 9 bases between the germline ends. CDR3 size: 14 residues. Germline V gives CDR1 LNHDA, CDR2 SQIVND (reference sequence). Drawing the rest from reference TRBV19 and TRBJ2-7, the complete variable domain is DGGITQSPKYLFRKEGQNVTLSCEQNLNHDAMYWYRQDPGQGLRLIYYSQIVNDFQKGDIAEGYSVSREKKESFPLTVTSAQKNPTAFYLCASSMGAYSYEQYFGPGTRLTVT.

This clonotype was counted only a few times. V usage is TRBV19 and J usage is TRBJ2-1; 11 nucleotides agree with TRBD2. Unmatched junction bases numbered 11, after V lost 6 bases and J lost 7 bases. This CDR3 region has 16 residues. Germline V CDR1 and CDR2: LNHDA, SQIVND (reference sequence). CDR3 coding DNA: TGTGCCAGTAGCAAGGTAACTAGCGGGAGTAGGAATGAGCAGTTCTTC. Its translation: CASSKVTSGSRNEQFF.

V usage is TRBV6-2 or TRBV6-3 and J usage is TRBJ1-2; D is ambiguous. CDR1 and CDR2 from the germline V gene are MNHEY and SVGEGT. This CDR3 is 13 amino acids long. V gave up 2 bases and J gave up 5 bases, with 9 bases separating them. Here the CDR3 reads CASSYARAYGYTF. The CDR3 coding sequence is TGTGCCAGCAGTTACGCCAGAGCTTATGGCTACACCTTC.

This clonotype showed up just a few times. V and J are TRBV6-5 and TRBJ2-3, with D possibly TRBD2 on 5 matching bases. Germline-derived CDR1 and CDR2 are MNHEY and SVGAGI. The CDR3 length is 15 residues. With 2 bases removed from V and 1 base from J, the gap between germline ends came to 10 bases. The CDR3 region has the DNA TGTGCCAGCAGTTACGGGGAGAGGGGCACAGATACGCAGTATTTT. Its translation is CASSYGERGTDTQYF.

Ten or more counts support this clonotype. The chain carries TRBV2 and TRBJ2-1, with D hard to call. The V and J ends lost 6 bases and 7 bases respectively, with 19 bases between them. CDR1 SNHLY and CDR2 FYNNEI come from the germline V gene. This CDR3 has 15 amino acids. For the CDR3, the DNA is TGTGCCAGCAGGACCCGTCCTGAAACTTGGAATGAGCAGTTCTTC. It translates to CASRTRPETWNEQFF.

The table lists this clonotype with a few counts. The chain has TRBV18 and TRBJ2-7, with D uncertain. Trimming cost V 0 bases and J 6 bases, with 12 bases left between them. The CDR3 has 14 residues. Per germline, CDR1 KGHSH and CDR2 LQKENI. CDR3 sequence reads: CASSPPPSPSEQYF. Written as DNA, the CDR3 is TGTGCCAGCTCACCACCGCCTAGTCCCTCCGAGCAGTACTTC.

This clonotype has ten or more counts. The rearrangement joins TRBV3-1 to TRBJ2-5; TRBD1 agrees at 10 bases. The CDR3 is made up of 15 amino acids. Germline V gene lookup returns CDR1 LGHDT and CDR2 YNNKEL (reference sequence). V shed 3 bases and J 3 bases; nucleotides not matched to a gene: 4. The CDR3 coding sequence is TGTGCCAGCAGCCATAGAGGACAGGGGGAAGAGACCCAGTACTTC. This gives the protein CASSHRGQGEETQYF.

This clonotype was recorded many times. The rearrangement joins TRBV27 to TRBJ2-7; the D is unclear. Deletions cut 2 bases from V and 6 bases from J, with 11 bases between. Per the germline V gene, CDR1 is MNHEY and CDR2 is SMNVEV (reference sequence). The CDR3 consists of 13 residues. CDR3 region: CASSLDPISEQYF. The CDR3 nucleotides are TGTGCCAGCAGTTTAGACCCTATATCCGAGCAGTACTTC.

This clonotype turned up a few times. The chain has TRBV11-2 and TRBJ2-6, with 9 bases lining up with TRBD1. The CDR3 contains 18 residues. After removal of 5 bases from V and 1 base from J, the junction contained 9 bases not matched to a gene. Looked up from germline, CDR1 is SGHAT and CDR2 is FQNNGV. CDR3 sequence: CASSPGGQGKSGANVLTF. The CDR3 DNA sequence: TGTGCCAGCAGCCCAGGGGGACAGGGAAAGTCTGGGGCCAACGTCCTGACTTTC.

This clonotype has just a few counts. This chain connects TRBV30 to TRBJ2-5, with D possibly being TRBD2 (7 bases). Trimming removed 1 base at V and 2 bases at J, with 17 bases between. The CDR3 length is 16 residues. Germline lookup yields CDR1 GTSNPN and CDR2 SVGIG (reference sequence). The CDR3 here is CAWSGRRGGLQETQYF. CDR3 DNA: TGTGCCTGGAGTGGCCGAAGGGGGGGACTACAAGAGACCCAGTACTTC.

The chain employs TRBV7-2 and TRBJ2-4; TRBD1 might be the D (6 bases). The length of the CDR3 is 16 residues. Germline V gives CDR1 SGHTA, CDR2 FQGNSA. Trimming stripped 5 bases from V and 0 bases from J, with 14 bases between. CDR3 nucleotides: TGTGCCAGCAGCCCACAGGGAGCCATAGCCAAAAACATTCAGTACTTC. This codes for CASSPQGAIAKNIQYF.

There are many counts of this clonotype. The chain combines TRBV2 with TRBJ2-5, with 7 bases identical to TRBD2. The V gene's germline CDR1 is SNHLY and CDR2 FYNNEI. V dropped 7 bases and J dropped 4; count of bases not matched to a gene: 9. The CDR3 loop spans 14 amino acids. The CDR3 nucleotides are TGTGCCAGCACCGCAGGAGGGAGGGGAGAGACCCAGTACTTC. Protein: CASTAGGRGETQYF. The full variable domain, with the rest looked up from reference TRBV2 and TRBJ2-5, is EPEVTQTPSHQVTQMGQEVILRCVPISNHLYFYWYRQILGQKVEFLVSFYNNEISEKSEIFDDQFSVERPDGSNFTLKIRSTKLEDSAMYFCASTAGGRGETQYFGPGTRLLVL.

The CDR3, as DNA: TGTGCCAGCAGTGGGAGGACAGGGGGCACAGATACGCAGTATTTT. It translates to CASSGRTGGTDTQYF. The gene calls are TRBV25-1 and TRBJ2-3, with TRBD1 matching 9 bases. This CDR3 contains 15 residues. V gave up 4 bases and J gave up 1 base; unmatched junction bases: 3. Germline V gene data show CDR1 as MGHDK and CDR2 as SYGVNS.

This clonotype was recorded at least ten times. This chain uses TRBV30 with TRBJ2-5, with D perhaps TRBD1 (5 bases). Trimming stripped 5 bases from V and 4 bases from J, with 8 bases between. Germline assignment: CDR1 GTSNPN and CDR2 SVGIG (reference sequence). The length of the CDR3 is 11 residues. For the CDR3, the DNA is TGTGCCTGGCAGGGTTTAGAGACCCAGTACTTC. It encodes CAWQGLETQYF.

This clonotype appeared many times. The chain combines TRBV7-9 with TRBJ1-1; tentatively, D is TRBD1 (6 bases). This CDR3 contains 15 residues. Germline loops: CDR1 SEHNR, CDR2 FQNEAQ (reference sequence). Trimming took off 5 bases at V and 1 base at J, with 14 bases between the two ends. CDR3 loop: CASSRLWGQNTEAFF. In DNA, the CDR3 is TGTGCCAGCAGCCGCCTGTGGGGACAGAACACTGAAGCTTTCTTT.

CDR3 in amino acids: CASSYSWAGRSSYEQYF. CDR3 bases: TGTGCCAGCAGTTACTCGTGGGCAGGGCGTAGCTCCTACGAGCAGTACTTC. The J gene is TRBJ2-7, the V gene TRBV6-5; a weak D match, TRBD1 (5 bases). The CDR3 spans 17 residues. V lost 0 bases and J 0 bases, leaving 15 bases between the germline ends. Germline assignment: CDR1 MNHEY and CDR2 SVGAGI.

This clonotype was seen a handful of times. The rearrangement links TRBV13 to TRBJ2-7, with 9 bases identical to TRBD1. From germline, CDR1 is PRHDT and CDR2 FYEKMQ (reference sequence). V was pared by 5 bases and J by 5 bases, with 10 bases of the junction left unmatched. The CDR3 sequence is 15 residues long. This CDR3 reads CASSRTGTGRHEQYF. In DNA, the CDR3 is TGTGCCAGCAGCCGAACCGGGACAGGGAGGCACGAGCAGTACTTC.

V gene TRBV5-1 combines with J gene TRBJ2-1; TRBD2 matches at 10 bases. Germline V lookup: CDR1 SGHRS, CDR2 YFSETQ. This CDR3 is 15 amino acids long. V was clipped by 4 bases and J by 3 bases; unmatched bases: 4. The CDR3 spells CASSRTSGNYNEQFF. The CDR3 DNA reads TGCGCCAGCAGCCGGACTAGCGGTAACTACAATGAGCAGTTCTTC.

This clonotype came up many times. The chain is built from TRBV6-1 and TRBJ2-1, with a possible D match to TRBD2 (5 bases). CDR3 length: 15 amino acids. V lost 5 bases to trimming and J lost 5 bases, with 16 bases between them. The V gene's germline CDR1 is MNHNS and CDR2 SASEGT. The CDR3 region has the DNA TGTGCCAGCAGTACATCGTACGGGATCAACAATGAGCAGTTCTTC. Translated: CASSTSYGINNEQFF.

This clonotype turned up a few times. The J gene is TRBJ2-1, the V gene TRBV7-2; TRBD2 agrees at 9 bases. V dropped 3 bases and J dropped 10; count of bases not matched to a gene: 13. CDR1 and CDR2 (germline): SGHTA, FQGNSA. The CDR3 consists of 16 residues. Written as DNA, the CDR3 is TGTGCCAGCAGCTTGTCGCTAGCGGGAACCCGGGGAGAGCAGTTCTTC. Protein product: CASSLSLAGTRGEQFF.